One and the same sample provided the 20 T cell receptor beta chains below, sequenced in a study of T cell repertoires in cytomegalovirus infection. Antigen specificity for these receptors is unknown. MiXCR, run by TCRdb on the reads, gives a single entry per CDR3 protein. The sample shows approximately 1,000,000 distinct CDR3 sequences, 31% of them seen only once. Specimen: cultured CD8+ T cells from PBMCs, collected from culture after CMV antigen stimulation. These receptor sequences come from a human donor in good health (CMV status not recorded). Some clones in this sample may be carry-over from other donors' samples.

This clonotype appeared many times. This rearrangement joins TRBV7-6 to TRBJ2-1; 7 bases are a match to TRBD2. With V trimmed by 0 bases and J by 3 bases, 5 bases remained unmatched. Germline CDR1 and CDR2: SGHVS and FNYEAQ. This CDR3 region has 16 residues. CDR3 in amino acids: CASSLAEGGGYNEQFF. In nucleotides, the CDR3 is TGTGCCAGCAGCTTAGCGGAGGGCGGGGGCTACAATGAGCAGTTCTTC. Full variable domain (remainder filled in from reference TRBV7-6 and TRBJ2-1): GAGVSQSPRYKVTKRGQDVALRCDPISGHVSLYWYRQALGQGPEFLTYFNYEAQQDKSGLPNDRFSAERPEGSISTLTIQRTEQRDSAMYRCASSLAEGGGYNEQFFGPGTRLTVL.

There are a few counts of this clonotype. The rearrangement links TRBV7-4 to TRBJ1-2; D unresolved. Germline assignment: CDR1 SGHVT and CDR2 SQSDAQ. V was pared by 0 bases and J by 3 bases, with 5 bases between. The CDR3 length is 13 residues. The CDR3 reads CASSLAQYYGYTF. The CDR3 nucleotides are TGTGCCAGCAGCTTAGCTCAGTACTATGGCTACACCTTC. Combining the CDR3 with reference TRBV7-4 and TRBJ1-2 gives the whole variable domain GAGVSQSPRYKVAKRGRDVALRCDSISGHVTLYWYRQTLGQGSEVLTYSQSDAQRDKSGRPSGRFSAERPERSVSTLKIQRTEQGDSAVYLCASSLAQYYGYTFGSGTRLTVV.

A few counts support this clonotype. The chain combines TRBV10-3 with TRBJ2-3; D gene uncertain. The V gene's germline CDR1 is ENHRY and CDR2 SYGVKD. V was shortened by 0 bases and J by 3 bases, with 7 bases between the two germline ends. This CDR3 has 14 amino acids. The CDR3, as DNA: TGTGCCATCAGTGAGTCTGGAAGAACAGATACGCAGTATTTT. It specifies CAISESGRTDTQYF.

This sequence joins TRBV6-5 and TRBJ1-1; 7 nucleotides line up with TRBD1. The CDR3 covers 16 residues. V shed 6 bases, J shed 0 bases, and the junction held 10 bases outside the gene matches. Germline V CDR1 and CDR2: MNHEY, SVGAGI. CDR3 amino acids: CASRPRRDRLNTEAFF. The CDR3 DNA reads as TGTGCCAGCAGACCCCGCCGGGACAGATTGAACACTGAAGCTTTCTTT.

Only a few counts were recorded for this clonotype. This chain links TRBV7-6 with TRBJ2-1; D is unresolved. V lost 5 bases and J lost 4, with 15 bases in between. CDR3 length: 15 residues. Germline CDR1 reads SGHVS; CDR2 reads FNYEAQ. The CDR3 is CASSRTVTIYNEQFF. The CDR3 region has the DNA TGTGCCAGCAGCCGCACAGTGACCATATACAATGAGCAGTTCTTC.

This clonotype was recorded a few times. V usage is TRBV7-9 and J usage is TRBJ1-2; possible D gene TRBD1, 5 bases. The germline V and J ends were trimmed by 2 bases and 8 bases, with 9 bases remaining between them. The length of the CDR3 is 12 residues. Germline V gene data show CDR1 as SEHNR and CDR2 as FQNEAQ (reference sequence). The CDR3 is CASSLMRGGYTF. As DNA, the CDR3 is TGTGCCAGCAGCTTAATGAGGGGAGGCTACACCTTC.

The V and J genes are TRBV4-2 and TRBJ1-5; D is unresolved. V lost 2 bases to trimming and J lost 1 base, with 9 bases between them. This CDR3 region has 15 residues. Per the germline V gene, CDR1 is LGHNA and CDR2 is YNFKEQ. The CDR3 spells CASSQPQESNQPQHF. CDR3 in DNA: TGTGCCAGCAGCCAACCTCAGGAAAGCAATCAGCCCCAGCATTTT.

This clonotype was detected many times. The V gene is TRBV7-2, the J gene TRBJ2-2; 7 bases fit TRBD1. This CDR3 is built from 14 residues. Losses at the gene ends were 5 bases for V and 9 bases for J; bases not matched to a gene: 9. Germline V gives CDR1 SGHTA, CDR2 FQGNSA. DNA for the CDR3: TGTGCCAGCAGCCATCCCGGGACAGAATGGGAGCTGTTTTTT. The encoded protein is CASSHPGTEWELFF.

About this clonotype itself: Compared with germline, one end of the junction differs, possibly owing to a read error. The gene calls are TRBV7-9 and TRBJ2-5, with D possibly called TRBD1 or TRBD2 (5 bases each). This CDR3 region has 16 residues. Germline V gene lookup returns CDR1 SEHNR and CDR2 FQNEAQ (reference sequence). Written as DNA, the CDR3 is TGTGCTAGCAGCCAGAACGTCGGGACCTCACAAGAGACCCAGTACTTC. Its translation is CASSQNVGTSQETQYF. Full variable domain (rest looked up from reference TRBV7-9 and TRBJ2-5): DTGVSQNPRHKITKRGQNVTFRCDPISEHNRLYWYRQTLGQGPEFLTYFQNEAQLEKSRLLSDRFSAERPKGSFSTLEIQRTEQGDSAMYLCASSQNVGTSQETQYFGPGTRLLVL.

The chain joins TRBV4-1 to TRBJ2-1, with D maybe TRBD1 (5 bases). Per germline, CDR1 MGHRA and CDR2 YSYEKL. Trimming stripped 2 bases from V and 5 bases from J, with 13 bases between. The CDR3 is 15 amino acids. CDR3 sequence: CASSQMTVSNNEQFF. Here the CDR3 DNA reads TGCGCCAGCAGCCAAATGACAGTGTCCAACAATGAGCAGTTCTTC.

This clonotype counts as medium-sized. The V and J genes are TRBV7-2 and TRBJ1-2; no clear D. In germline, CDR1 is SGHTA, CDR2 FQGNSA. Trimming pared 2 bases from V and 3 bases from J, leaving 13 bases between. The CDR3 has 15 residues. DNA for the CDR3: TGTGCCAGCAGCTTAAAGGAGGGCAGCCACTATGGCTACACCTTC. Protein sequence: CASSLKEGSHYGYTF. Using reference TRBV7-2 and TRBJ1-2 for the parts outside the CDR3, the full variable domain is GAGVSQSPSNKVTEKGKDVELRCDPISGHTALYWYRQSLGQGLEFLIYFQGNSAPDKSGLPSDRFSAERTGGSVSTLTIQRTQQEDSAVYLCASSLKEGSHYGYTFGSGTRLTVV.

The genes are TRBV15 and TRBJ2-7; D remains ambiguous. The CDR3 loop spans 15 amino acids. From germline, CDR1 is LNHNV and CDR2 YYDKDF (reference sequence). The V gene lost 0 bases and the J gene lost 0 bases, with 9 bases spanning the gap. DNA of the CDR3: TGTGCCACCAGCAGAGATTTTCAGAGCTCCTACGAGCAGTACTTC. As protein: CATSRDFQSSYEQYF.

The chain employs TRBV12-3 or TRBV12-4 and TRBJ1-2, with D hard to call. V was trimmed by 3 bases and J by 3 bases, leaving 11 bases between them. The CDR3 contains 14 residues. This chain's CDR3 is CASSFHLDHYGYTF. CDR3 nucleotides: TGTGCCAGCAGTTTCCACCTAGACCACTATGGCTACACCTTC.

This clonotype was seen at least ten times. This chain links TRBV11-1 with TRBJ2-3; 7 bases agree with TRBD2. The trim removed 2 bases at V and 0 bases at J, leaving 2 bases unmatched. The CDR3 runs 15 residues. Germline values: CDR1 SGHAT, CDR2 FQDESV (reference sequence). The CDR3 bases are TGTGCCAGCAGCTTAAGGCGGGGGAGCACAGATACGCAGTATTTT. Protein product: CASSLRRGSTDTQYF.

J is TRBJ1-4 and V is TRBV4-1; D gene uncertain. Germline CDR1 and CDR2: MGHRA and YSYEKL. The CDR3 contains 15 residues. The V end was cut by 1 base, the J end by 1 base, with 7 bases between. As DNA, the CDR3 is TGCGCCAGCAGCCAAGTGTGGGGAACTAATGAAAAACTGTTTTTT. Its translation: CASSQVWGTNEKLFF.

The sample holds a few counts of this clonotype. The J gene is TRBJ2-1, the V gene TRBV6-5, with a weak D call TRBD2 (5 bases). CDR3 length: 13 amino acids. V lost 2 bases to trimming and J lost 7 bases, with 9 bases between them. Germline CDR1 MNHEY, CDR2 SVGAGI. DNA for the CDR3: TGTGCCAGCAGTTACATAGGAGGAAATGAGCAGTTCTTC. Its protein product is CASSYIGGNEQFF.

This chain uses TRBV6-5 with TRBJ1-5; D remains unclear. There are 14 residues in the CDR3. Trimming took off 5 bases at V and 3 bases at J, with 11 bases between the two ends. Germline CDR1 is MNHEY and CDR2 is SVGAGI. The CDR3 here is CASSEQGYNQPQHF. The CDR3 bases are TGTGCCAGCAGTGAGCAAGGGTACAATCAGCCCCAGCATTTT.

This clonotype was observed many times. The rearrangement uses TRBV7-2 and TRBJ2-2, with D possibly matching TRBD2 (6 bases). V lost 2 bases and J lost 6, with 16 bases in between. The germline V gene encodes CDR1 SGHTA and CDR2 FQGNSA. CDR3 length: 16 amino acids. Here the CDR3 reads CASSLFGGGSAGELFF. CDR3 sequence (DNA): TGTGCCAGCAGCTTATTCGGGGGTGGGAGCGCCGGGGAGCTGTTTTTT.

This clonotype was seen just once. This may come from a read error, since a much larger clone is one base off. The chain has TRBV7-2 and TRBJ1-1; the D gene is possibly TRBD1 (6 bases). CDR1 is SGHTA and CDR2 is FQGNSA in the germline V gene. The CDR3 consists of 13 residues. The CDR3: CANSPWGRAEAFF. For the CDR3, the DNA is TGTGCCAACAGCCCGTGGGGGCGAGCTGAAGCTTTCTTT.

The chain links TRBV4-1 to TRBJ2-1; 14 nucleotides match TRBD2. The germline gives CDR1 MGHRA, CDR2 YSYEKL. V shed 1 base and J 3 bases; nucleotides not matched to a gene: 5. This CDR3 has 18 residues. The CDR3: CASSQGTSGGLSYNEQFF. DNA of the CDR3: TGCGCCAGCAGCCAAGGGACTAGCGGGGGGCTGAGCTACAATGAGCAGTTCTTC.